This TCR beta chain was identified during a study of shared clonotypes between healthy human individuals. On this clone: What it binds is not known.

TCRdb's copy holds only in-frame clones and misses some; the assay was immunoSEQ multiplex PCR. The repertoire has about 610,000 clones, 97% of them found once; the top ten carry roughly 0.05%. Study observations and caveats: Sharing across four donors was highest in naive CD4 (around 5%) and lowest in memory CD8 (approximately 0.4%).

From germline, CDR1 is KGHSH and CDR2 LQKENI. The CDR3 has 14 amino acids. Deletions cut 3 bases from V and 3 bases from J, with 8 bases between. The TCR comes from a woman aged 30 to 39 in good health. The V and J genes are TRBV18 and TRBJ1-4; D gene ambiguous. The sample consisted of naive CD4+ T cells sorted from blood. Subset described: CD45RA+ positively selected. The CDR3 bases are TGTGCCAGCTCACCTCCTCCGGCTAATGAAAAACTGTTTTTT. This encodes CASSPPPANEKLFF.